What follows is one T cell receptor beta chain and its context. The antigen this receptor binds is unknown. The library relied on bulk RNA-seq. The TruSeq Stranded RNA sample prep kit was used to generate libraries of poly-A-enriched mRNA from an input of 0.8 to 1 ug total RNA. Paired-end sequencing was carried out on a HiSeq 2500, and each sample was sequenced in triplicate. A read length of 125 nucleotides per mate was used for RNA-seq. The study's processing was this. Reads were trimmed and aligned to hg38 with STAR v2.7, with quality control by FASTQC, RSeQC and multiqc. Salmon 0.14.1 was used to quantify gene expression levels as transcripts per million (TPM). Principal component analysis suggested that transcriptomic profiles were not driven by trial, library batch, sequencing batch, treatment regimen or sex. TCRdb reprocessed the reads; each CDR3 protein sequence makes one entry, and DNA is unavailable. TCRdb assigned the V and J calls; the authors' analysis was not used. Across this sample there are roughly 360 distinct CDR3 sequences, with 95% to 96% seen only once. The ten top clones hold over 8% of the sample.

Peripheral blood was obtained from roughly six healthy donors to serve as normal controls. The data derive from a study of alternative splicing in chronic myeloid leukemia remission (dated by TCRdb to 2018 to 2020). Notes on the research overall: Peripheral blood from chronic-phase CML patients at diagnosis and remission was profiled by RNA sequencing and compared with healthy donors. Median ages of around 55 years at diagnosis, 56 to 70 at remission and over 35 for healthy controls were recorded. The female/male split was 11/5 for diagnosis samples, 8/3 for remission samples and 2/4 for controls. Trizol was used to extract total RNA from peripheral blood mononuclear cells of the diagnosis, remission and control samples. What the research found in general, with its limitations: At remission, blood cell composition had been reconfigured so that it resembled normal controls enriched in lymphoid cells. Blood cell composition varied strongly between timepoints, moving from enrichment of myeloid progenitors at diagnosis to enrichment of mature lymphoid cells at remission.

The CDR3 covers 16 residues, taking in both the cysteine and the phenylalanine. DNA was not recorded. The sequence was collected from a person in their thirties or forties in good health. The chain uses TRBV20/OR9-2 and TRBJ2-2; TCRdb returns TRBD2, unconfirmable since there is no DNA. TRBV20/OR9-2 is noted as an ORF with a role that remains uncertain. The sample consisted of PBMCs. The CDR3 protein: CSARDRQGFDTGELFF.